Listed here is a single T cell receptor beta chain. Its antigen is as yet unknown. TCRdb fed the 5' RACE reads into MiXCR, producing one record per CDR3 protein. The sample includes 250,000 to 300,000 distinct CDR3 sequences, about 20% seen only once; the top ten take over 25%. The CDR3 is made up of 13 amino acids. Between the trimmed V and J ends, which lost 7 bases and 4 bases, there was a span of 11 bases. Germline CDR1 ENHRY, CDR2 SYGVKD. The data were taken from a study of CD8 T cells in ankylosing spondylitis. Study observations and caveats: Matched ankylosing spondylitis synovial fluid reportedly showed significant enrichment of disease-linked clones. Among TCR beta sequences, a motif of several highly homologous variants appeared characteristic of ankylosing spondylitis blood.

The sequence derives from a male donor with ankylosing spondylitis or in good health (not recorded which). Source material: blood, either unsorted or a sorted T cell fraction (not recorded which). The chain links TRBV10-3 to TRBJ1-5; D unresolved. The CDR3, as DNA: TGTGCCATCACTCAGGTTTGGAATCAGCCCCAGCATTTT. It yields the protein CAITQVWNQPQHF.